The rows below give T cell receptor beta chains drawn from one sample of a study of T cell changes during pregnancy in multiple sclerosis. Profiling relied on immunoSEQ multiplex PCR, and the TCRdb table lists in-frame clones only, not all of them. The repertoire holds tens of thousands of clones, roughly 93% seen once, with around 1.4% in the top ten. Sequenced material: peripheral blood, taken in the third trimester of pregnancy. These receptors were obtained from a female donor in good health, enrolled as a control in a pregnancy study. The conserved cysteine and the conserved F or W are not part of the CDR3 here. The order of the fields is V gene, J gene, CDR3 protein.

>TRBV2|TRBJ2-1
ASRPSGRFYNEQF
>TRBV5-8|TRBJ2-7
ASSLAGGLAGERASYEQY
>TRBV6-1|TRBJ2-5
ASSVDRGRETQY
>TRBV9|TRBJ1-2
ASSVSSGDYGYT
>TRBV6-6|TRBJ2-5
ASSLGQGNQETQY
>TRBV7-2|TRBJ2-4
ASSPTLAKNIQY
>TRBV2|TRBJ1-4
ASIGQGVEKLF
>TRBV5-1|TRBJ2-7
ASSPGGVSYEQY
>TRBV7-2|TRBJ2-3
ASSMAGTDTQY
>TRBV6-9|TRBJ1-1
ASLQGQGVVMNTEAF
>TRBV5-1|TRBJ2-3
ASSPDPSGRINTQY
>TRBV18|TRBJ1-2
ASSPVFTSGVYGYT
>TRBV2|TRBJ1-5
ASSGGTGAGVSNQPQH
>TRBV19|TRBJ2-2
ASSRGDRGLTGELF
>TRBV7-9|TRBJ1-2
ASSTRGSDYGYT
>TRBV23-1|TRBJ1-5
ASSQSDRTEYVNQPQH
>TRBV4-1|TRBJ2-5
ASSQEILGETQY
>TRBV6-1|TRBJ2-7
ASRVTQGNYEQY
>TRBV5-1|TRBJ1-2
ASSSGAQYGYT
>TRBV5-4|TRBJ1-1
ASSLAGGRGGGS
>TRBV28|TRBJ1-3
ASSLSPGQGRNTIY
>TRBV2|TRBJ1-3
ASFSFSGNTIY
>TRBV5-6|TRBJ2-7
ASSLERRGEQY
>TRBV11-1|TRBJ2-1
ASSSGQGGSYNEQF
>TRBV29-1|TRBJ2-1
SVDRLADHNEQF
>TRBV30|TRBJ1-6
ASKRGRNNNSPLH
>TRBV5-6|TRBJ1-5
ASSRQSRAHQPQH
>TRBV28|TRBJ2-4
ASEGSVASKNIQY
>TRBV5-1|TRBJ2-3
ASSLDRQSTDTQY
>TRBV30|TRBJ1-5
AWSVTGGGQPQH
>TRBV18|TRBJ1-4
ASSPGTDPNEKLF
>TRBV5-1|TRBJ2-1
ASSLFPGVNEQF
>TRBV6-6|TRBJ2-3
ASLSSSDTQY
>TRBV4-1|TRBJ2-2
ASSPIAGATGELF
>TRBV7-2|TRBJ2-1
ASSLQSSSYNEQF
>TRBV2|TRBJ2-1
ASSESGKDSEQF
>TRBV7-2|TRBJ2-5
ASSLVRETQY
>TRBV6-1|TRBJ2-3
ASTPDRSTDTQY
>TRBV20-1|TRBJ2-3
SVTSPDTQY
>TRBV7-2|TRBJ2-1
ASSPEVAVYNEQF
>TRBV7-2|TRBJ1-2
ASSTPGENYGYT
>TRBV27|TRBJ2-7
ASTAGDYEQY
>TRBV5-4|TRBJ2-1
ASSLIGSSYNEQF
>TRBV29-1|TRBJ2-1
SALGLAVKNEQF
>TRBV19|TRBJ2-5
ASRQGGETQY
>TRBV2|TRBJ2-5
ASDSDQETQY
>TRBV28|TRBJ1-3
ASSQVLRSGNTIY
>TRBV14|TRBJ2-7
ASSQVTETSGPLAHEQY
>TRBV18|TRBJ2-7
ASSPRDRSLYEQY
>TRBV2|TRBJ2-1
ASSEVETSGRSFYNEQF
>TRBV7-9|TRBJ1-2
ASSPRPVQFYGYT
>TRBV28|TRBJ2-1
ASSLRPGSNEQF
>TRBV25-1|TRBJ1-2
ASSAQTGNYGYT
>TRBV4-1|TRBJ1-5
ASSHDPGQSLSNQPQH
>TRBV2|TRBJ2-4
ASRLVGGVKNIQY
>TRBV18|TRBJ2-5
ASSYELPYRGKETQY
>TRBV19|TRBJ2-1
ASSMSASGSNEQF
>TRBV9|TRBJ1-2
ASSVSSGGLNYGYT
>TRBV29-1|TRBJ2-7
SVELAGSYEQY
>TRBV2|TRBJ1-5
ASTRETGGYSNQPQH